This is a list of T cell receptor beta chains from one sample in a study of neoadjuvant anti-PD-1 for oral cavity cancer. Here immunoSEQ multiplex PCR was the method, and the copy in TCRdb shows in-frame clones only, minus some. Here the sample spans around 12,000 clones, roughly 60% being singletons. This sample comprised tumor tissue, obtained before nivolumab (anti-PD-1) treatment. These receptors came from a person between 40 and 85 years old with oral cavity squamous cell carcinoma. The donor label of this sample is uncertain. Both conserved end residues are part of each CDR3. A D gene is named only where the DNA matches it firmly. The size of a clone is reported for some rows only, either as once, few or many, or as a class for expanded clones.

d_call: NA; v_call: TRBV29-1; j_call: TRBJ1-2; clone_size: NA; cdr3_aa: CSAQGRGARGEYGYTF; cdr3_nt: TGCAGCGCTCAAGGGCGGGGCGCGAGGGGGGAGTATGGCTACACCTTC
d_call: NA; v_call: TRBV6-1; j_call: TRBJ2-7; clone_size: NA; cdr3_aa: CATRGGGNSYEQYF; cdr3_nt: TGTGCCACCAGGGGAGGGGGAAACTCCTACGAGCAGTACTTC
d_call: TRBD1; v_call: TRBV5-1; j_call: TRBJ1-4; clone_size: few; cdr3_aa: CASSFGTGGNEKLFF; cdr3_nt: TGCGCCAGCAGCTTTGGGACAGGGGGAAATGAAAAACTGTTTTTT
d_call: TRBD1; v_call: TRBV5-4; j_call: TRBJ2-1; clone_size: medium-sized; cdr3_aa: CASSLAWGTGDNEQFF; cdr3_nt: TGTGCCAGCAGCTTGGCTTGGGGGACAGGGGACAATGAGCAGTTCTTC
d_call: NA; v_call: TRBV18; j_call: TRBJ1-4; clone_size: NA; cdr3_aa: CASSRGEKLFF; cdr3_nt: TGTGCCAGCTCACGCGGCGAAAAACTGTTTTTT
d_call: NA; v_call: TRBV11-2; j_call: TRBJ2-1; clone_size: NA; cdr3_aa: CASSLVGTGYNEQFF; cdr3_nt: TGTGCCAGCAGCTTAGTGGGGACGGGCTACAATGAGCAGTTCTTC
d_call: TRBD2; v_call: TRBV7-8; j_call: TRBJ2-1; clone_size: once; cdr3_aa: CASSLARTSSLYNEQFF; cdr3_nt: TGTGCCAGCAGCTTAGCGCGGACTAGCAGTCTCTACAATGAGCAGTTCTTC
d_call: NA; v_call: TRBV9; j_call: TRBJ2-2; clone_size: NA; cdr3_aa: CASSPGTNTGELFF; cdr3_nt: TGTGCCAGCAGCCCGGGGACTAACACCGGGGAGCTGTTTTTT
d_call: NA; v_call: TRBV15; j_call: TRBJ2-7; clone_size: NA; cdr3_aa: CATSSRGVGGAIYEQYF; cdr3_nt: TGTGCCACCAGCTCCCGCGGAGTTGGGGGGGCCATTTACGAGCAGTACTTC
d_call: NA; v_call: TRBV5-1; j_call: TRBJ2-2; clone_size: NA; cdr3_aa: CASNPGAPTGELFF; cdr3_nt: TGCGCCAGCAACCCGGGGGCGCCTACCGGGGAGCTGTTTTTT
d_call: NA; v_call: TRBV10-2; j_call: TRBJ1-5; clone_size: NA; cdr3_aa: CASSESRDQPQHF; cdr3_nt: TGCGCCAGCAGTGAGAGCAGGGATCAGCCCCAGCATTTT
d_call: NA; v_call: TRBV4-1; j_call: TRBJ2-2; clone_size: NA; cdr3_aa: CASSQVRDGTGELFF; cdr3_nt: TGCGCCAGCAGCCAGGTTCGGGACGGGACCGGGGAGCTGTTTTTT